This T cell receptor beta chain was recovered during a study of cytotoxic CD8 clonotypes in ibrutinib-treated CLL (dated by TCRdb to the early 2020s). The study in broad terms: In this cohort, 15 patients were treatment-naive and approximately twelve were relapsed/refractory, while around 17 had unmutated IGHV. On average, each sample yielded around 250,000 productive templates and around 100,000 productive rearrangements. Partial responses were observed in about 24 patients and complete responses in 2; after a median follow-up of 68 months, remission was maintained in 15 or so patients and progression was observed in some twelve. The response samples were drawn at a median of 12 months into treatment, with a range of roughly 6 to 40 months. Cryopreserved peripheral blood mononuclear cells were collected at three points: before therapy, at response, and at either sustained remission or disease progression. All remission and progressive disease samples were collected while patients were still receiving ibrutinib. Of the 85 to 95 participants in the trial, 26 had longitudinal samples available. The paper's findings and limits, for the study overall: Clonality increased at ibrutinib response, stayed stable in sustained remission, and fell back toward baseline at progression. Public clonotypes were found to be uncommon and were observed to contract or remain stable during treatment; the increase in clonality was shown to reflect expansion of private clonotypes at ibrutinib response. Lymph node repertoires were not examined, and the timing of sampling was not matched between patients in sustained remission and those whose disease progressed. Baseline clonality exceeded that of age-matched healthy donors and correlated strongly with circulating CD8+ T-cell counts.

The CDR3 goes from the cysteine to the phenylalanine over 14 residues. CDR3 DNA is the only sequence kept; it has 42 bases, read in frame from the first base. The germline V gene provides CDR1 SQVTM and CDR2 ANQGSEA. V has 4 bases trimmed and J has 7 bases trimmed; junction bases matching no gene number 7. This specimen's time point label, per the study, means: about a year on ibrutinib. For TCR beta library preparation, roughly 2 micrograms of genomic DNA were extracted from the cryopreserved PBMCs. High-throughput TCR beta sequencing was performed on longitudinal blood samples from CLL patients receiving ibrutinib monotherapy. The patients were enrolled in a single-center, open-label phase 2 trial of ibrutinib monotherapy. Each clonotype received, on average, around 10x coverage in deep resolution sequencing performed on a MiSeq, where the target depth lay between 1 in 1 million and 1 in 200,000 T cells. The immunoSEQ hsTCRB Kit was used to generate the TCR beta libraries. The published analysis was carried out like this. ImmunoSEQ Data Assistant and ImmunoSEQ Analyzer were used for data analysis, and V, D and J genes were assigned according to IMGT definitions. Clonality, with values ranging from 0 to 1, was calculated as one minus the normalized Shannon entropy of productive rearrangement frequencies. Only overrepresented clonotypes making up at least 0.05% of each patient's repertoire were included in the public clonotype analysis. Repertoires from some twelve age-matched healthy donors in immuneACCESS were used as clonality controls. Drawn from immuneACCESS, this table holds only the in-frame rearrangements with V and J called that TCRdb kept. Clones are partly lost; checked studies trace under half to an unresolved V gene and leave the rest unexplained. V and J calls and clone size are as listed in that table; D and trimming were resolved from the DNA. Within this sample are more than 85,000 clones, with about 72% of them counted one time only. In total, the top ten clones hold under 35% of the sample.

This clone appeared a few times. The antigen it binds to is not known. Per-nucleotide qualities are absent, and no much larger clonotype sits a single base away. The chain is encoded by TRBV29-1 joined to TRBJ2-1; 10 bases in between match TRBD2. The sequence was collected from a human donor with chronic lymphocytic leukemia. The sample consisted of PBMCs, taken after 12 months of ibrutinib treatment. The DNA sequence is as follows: TGCAGCGTTGCTCTTAGCGGGGGGTCGAATGAGCAGTTCTTC. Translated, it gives CSVALSGGSNEQFF.